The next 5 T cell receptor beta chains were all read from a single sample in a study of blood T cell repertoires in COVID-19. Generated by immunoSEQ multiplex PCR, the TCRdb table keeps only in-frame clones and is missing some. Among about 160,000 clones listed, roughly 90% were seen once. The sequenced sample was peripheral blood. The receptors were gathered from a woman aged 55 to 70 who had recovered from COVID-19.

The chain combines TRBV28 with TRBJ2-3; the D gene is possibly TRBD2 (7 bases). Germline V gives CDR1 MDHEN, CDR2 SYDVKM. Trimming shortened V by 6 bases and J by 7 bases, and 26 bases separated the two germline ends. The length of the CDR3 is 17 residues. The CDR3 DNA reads TGTGCCAGCAGCCCACCAACTGCGCGGGGGCCGGCGCATACGCAGTATTTT. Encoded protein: CASSPPTARGPAHTQYF.

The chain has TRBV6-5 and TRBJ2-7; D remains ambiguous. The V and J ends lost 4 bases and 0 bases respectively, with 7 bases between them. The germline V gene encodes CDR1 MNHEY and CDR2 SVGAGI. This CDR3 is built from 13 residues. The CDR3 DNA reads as TGTGCCAGCAGTTCACAGTCCTCCTACGAGCAGTACTTC. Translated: CASSSQSSYEQYF.

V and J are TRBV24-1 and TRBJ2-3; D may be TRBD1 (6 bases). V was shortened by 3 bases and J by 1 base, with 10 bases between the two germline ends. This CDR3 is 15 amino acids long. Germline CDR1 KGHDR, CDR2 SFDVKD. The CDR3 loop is CATSDGGRGTDTQYF. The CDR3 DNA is TGTGCCACCAGTGATGGGGGCCGAGGCACAGATACGCAGTATTTT.

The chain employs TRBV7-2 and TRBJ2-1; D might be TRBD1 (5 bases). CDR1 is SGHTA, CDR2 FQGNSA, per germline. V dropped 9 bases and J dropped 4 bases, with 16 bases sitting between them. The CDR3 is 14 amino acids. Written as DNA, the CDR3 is TGTGCCAGTACTTCAGGGCCGGAGTACAATGAGCAGTTCTTC. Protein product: CASTSGPEYNEQFF.

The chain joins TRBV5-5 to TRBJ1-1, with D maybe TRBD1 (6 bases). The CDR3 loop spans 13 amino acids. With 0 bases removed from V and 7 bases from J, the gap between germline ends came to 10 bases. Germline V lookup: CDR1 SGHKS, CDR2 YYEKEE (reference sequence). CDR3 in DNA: TGTGCCAGCAGCTTGGAGGGACATCTTGAAGCTTTCTTT. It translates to CASSLEGHLEAFF.